These T cell receptor beta chains were read from a single sample in a study of blood T cell repertoires in COVID-19. The repertoire was sequenced with immunoSEQ multiplex PCR; TCRdb's copy has only in-frame clones and lacks some. The sample includes about 200,000 clones, approximately 86% of them seen just once. Sequencing used PBMCs or T cells enriched from blood (not recorded which). These receptors originate from a woman aged 25 to 45 who had recovered from COVID-19. CDR3s include the opening cysteine and the closing phenylalanine or tryptophan. Fields, in order: CDR3 protein, CDR3 DNA, clone size, J gene, D gene, V gene. A D gene is named only where the DNA matches it firmly. Clone sizes are given selectively: once, few, many, or a class where the clone is expanded.

cdr3_aa: CASNRDSDQETQYF
cdr3_nt: TGTGCCAGTAACCGGGACAGCGACCAAGAGACCCAGTACTTC
clone_size: .
j_call: TRBJ2-5
d_call: TRBD1
v_call: TRBV19

cdr3_aa: CASSDRGDRGRNNSPLHF
cdr3_nt: TGTGCCAGCAGCGACCGGGGGGACAGGGGTCGGAATAATTCACCCCTCCACTTT
clone_size: .
j_call: TRBJ1-6
d_call: TRBD1
v_call: TRBV7-9

cdr3_aa: CASSQAPRASGSSYEQYF
cdr3_nt: TGTGCCAGCAGCCAAGCCCCCAGAGCGAGCGGGAGCTCCTACGAGCAGTACTTC
clone_size: .
j_call: TRBJ2-7
d_call: TRBD2
v_call: TRBV4-2

cdr3_aa: CASSQDWGQEQYF
cdr3_nt: TGTGCCAGCAGCCAAGATTGGGGACAGGAGCAGTACTTC
clone_size: .
j_call: TRBJ2-7
d_call: TRBD1
v_call: TRBV3-1/TRBV3-2

cdr3_aa: CASSIGGMAGELFF
cdr3_nt: TGTGCCAGCAGCATCGGGGGGATGGCCGGGGAGCTGTTTTTT
clone_size: .
j_call: TRBJ2-2
d_call: TRBD2
v_call: TRBV5-4

cdr3_aa: CAISDQGGSYEQYF
cdr3_nt: TGTGCCATCAGTGACCAGGGGGGATCCTACGAGCAGTACTTC
clone_size: .
j_call: TRBJ2-7
d_call: .
v_call: TRBV10-3

cdr3_aa: CASSPGGGNQPQHF
cdr3_nt: TGCGCCAGCAGCCCGGGGGGGGGCAATCAGCCCCAGCATTTT
clone_size: .
j_call: TRBJ1-5
d_call: .
v_call: TRBV5-1

cdr3_aa: CASSLGTDPLYGYTF
cdr3_nt: TGTGCCAGCAGCCTCGGGACAGACCCCCTCTATGGCTACACCTTC
clone_size: .
j_call: TRBJ1-2
d_call: TRBD1
v_call: TRBV7-9

cdr3_aa: CASSTLGQGGNTIYF
cdr3_nt: TGTGCCAGTAGTACACTGGGACAGGGTGGAAACACCATATATTTT
clone_size: .
j_call: TRBJ1-3
d_call: TRBD1
v_call: TRBV19

cdr3_aa: CASSLAAGIYNEQFF
cdr3_nt: TGCGCCAGCAGCTTGGCGGCAGGGATATACAATGAGCAGTTCTTC
clone_size: .
j_call: TRBJ2-1
d_call: .
v_call: TRBV5-1

cdr3_aa: CASSSTGGNEKLFF
cdr3_nt: TGTGCCAGCAGTTCGACAGGGGGCAATGAAAAACTGTTTTTT
clone_size: .
j_call: TRBJ1-4
d_call: TRBD1
v_call: TRBV28

cdr3_aa: CASGPGTATQSSYEQYF
cdr3_nt: TGTGCTAGTGGTCCCGGGACAGCGACCCAAAGCTCCTACGAGCAGTACTTC
clone_size: .
j_call: TRBJ2-7
d_call: TRBD1
v_call: TRBV12-5

cdr3_aa: CASSQVGGYNEQFF
cdr3_nt: TGTGCCAGCAGCCAAGTCGGGGGGTACAATGAGCAGTTCTTC
clone_size: .
j_call: TRBJ2-1
d_call: TRBD2
v_call: TRBV14

cdr3_aa: CASSYDDRPTNEKLFF
cdr3_nt: TGTGCCAGCAGCTACGACGACAGACCAACTAATGAAAAACTGTTTTTT
clone_size: .
j_call: TRBJ1-4
d_call: .
v_call: TRBV5-4

cdr3_aa: CAWSQTGAATDTQYF
cdr3_nt: TGTGCCTGGAGTCAGACAGGGGCGGCCACAGATACGCAGTATTTT
clone_size: .
j_call: TRBJ2-3
d_call: TRBD1
v_call: TRBV30

cdr3_aa: CASSVDGYSNQPQHF
cdr3_nt: TGTGCCAGCAGCGTTGACGGGTATAGCAATCAGCCCCAGCATTTT
clone_size: .
j_call: TRBJ1-5
d_call: .
v_call: TRBV7-9

cdr3_aa: CASSPSGTSDYNEQFF
cdr3_nt: TGTGCCAGCAGCCCCTCCGGGACTAGCGACTACAATGAGCAGTTCTTC
clone_size: .
j_call: TRBJ2-1
d_call: TRBD2
v_call: TRBV9

cdr3_aa: CASSLEGGEQFF
cdr3_nt: TGTGCCAGCAGCTTGGAGGGAGGCGAGCAGTTCTTC
clone_size: .
j_call: TRBJ2-1
d_call: .
v_call: TRBV5-8

cdr3_aa: CAWSRGTDTQYF
cdr3_nt: TGTGCCTGGAGTCGGGGGACAGATACGCAGTATTTT
clone_size: .
j_call: TRBJ2-3
d_call: .
v_call: TRBV30

cdr3_aa: CASGRGIEQYF
cdr3_nt: TGTGCCAGCGGCAGGGGAATCGAGCAGTACTTC
clone_size: .
j_call: TRBJ2-7
d_call: .
v_call: TRBV13

cdr3_aa: CASSGDSEAFF
cdr3_nt: TGTGCCAGCTCCGGAGACAGTGAAGCTTTCTTT
clone_size: .
j_call: TRBJ1-1
d_call: .
v_call: TRBV18

cdr3_aa: CASSILASNQPQHF
cdr3_nt: TGTGCCAGTAGTATATTAGCTAGCAATCAGCCCCAGCATTTT
clone_size: few
j_call: TRBJ1-5
d_call: .
v_call: TRBV19

cdr3_aa: CASSYSGPLRNSPLHF
cdr3_nt: TGTGCCAGCAGTTACTCGGGCCCCCTACGGAATTCACCCCTCCACTTT
clone_size: .
j_call: TRBJ1-6
d_call: .
v_call: TRBV6-5

cdr3_aa: CASSLASGTGAMEQYF
cdr3_nt: TGTGCCAGCAGCTTAGCCTCCGGGACAGGGGCTATGGAGCAGTACTTC
clone_size: .
j_call: TRBJ2-7
d_call: TRBD1
v_call: TRBV7-2

cdr3_aa: CASSLAPGGSSGNTIYF
cdr3_nt: TGTGCCAGCAGCTTAGCACCGGGGGGGAGCTCTGGAAACACCATATATTTT
clone_size: .
j_call: TRBJ1-3
d_call: .
v_call: TRBV7-9

cdr3_aa: CASSLGQGTFF
cdr3_nt: TGTGCCAGCAGCTTAGGCCAGGGGACATTCTTC
clone_size: .
j_call: TRBJ2-1
d_call: .
v_call: TRBV5-4

cdr3_aa: CASSYNSLNTEAFF
cdr3_nt: TGTGCCAGCAGTTACAACAGCCTAAACACTGAAGCTTTCTTT
clone_size: .
j_call: TRBJ1-1
d_call: .
v_call: TRBV6-6

cdr3_aa: CATSDRTGTNEQFF
cdr3_nt: TGTGCCACCAGTGACCGGACCGGGACAAATGAGCAGTTCTTC
clone_size: .
j_call: TRBJ2-1
d_call: .
v_call: TRBV24-1

cdr3_aa: CATSDPTDTSNQPQHF
cdr3_nt: TGTGCCACCAGTGACCCGACTGATACTAGCAATCAGCCCCAGCATTTT
clone_size: .
j_call: TRBJ1-5
d_call: .
v_call: TRBV24-1

cdr3_aa: CATSVGGDTGELFF
cdr3_nt: TGTGCCACCAGTGTCGGAGGGGACACCGGGGAGCTGTTTTTT
clone_size: .
j_call: TRBJ2-2
d_call: .
v_call: TRBV24-1

cdr3_aa: CASSLPGAAGELFF
cdr3_nt: TGTGCCAGCAGCTTACCTGGGGCGGCCGGGGAGCTGTTTTTT
clone_size: .
j_call: TRBJ2-2
d_call: .
v_call: TRBV7-2

cdr3_aa: CASTLGDSYNEQFF
cdr3_nt: TGTGCCAGCACCTTGGGGGACTCTTACAATGAGCAGTTCTTC
clone_size: .
j_call: TRBJ2-1
d_call: .
v_call: TRBV9

cdr3_aa: CATRGGSNTGELFF
cdr3_nt: TGTGCCACCAGAGGCGGGTCGAACACCGGGGAGCTGTTTTTT
clone_size: .
j_call: TRBJ2-2
d_call: .
v_call: TRBV24-1

cdr3_aa: CASSFGSKVQGVHNEQFF
cdr3_nt: TGTGCCAGCAGTTTTGGCTCTAAGGTACAGGGTGTGCACAATGAGCAGTTCTTC
clone_size: .
j_call: TRBJ2-1
d_call: .
v_call: TRBV27